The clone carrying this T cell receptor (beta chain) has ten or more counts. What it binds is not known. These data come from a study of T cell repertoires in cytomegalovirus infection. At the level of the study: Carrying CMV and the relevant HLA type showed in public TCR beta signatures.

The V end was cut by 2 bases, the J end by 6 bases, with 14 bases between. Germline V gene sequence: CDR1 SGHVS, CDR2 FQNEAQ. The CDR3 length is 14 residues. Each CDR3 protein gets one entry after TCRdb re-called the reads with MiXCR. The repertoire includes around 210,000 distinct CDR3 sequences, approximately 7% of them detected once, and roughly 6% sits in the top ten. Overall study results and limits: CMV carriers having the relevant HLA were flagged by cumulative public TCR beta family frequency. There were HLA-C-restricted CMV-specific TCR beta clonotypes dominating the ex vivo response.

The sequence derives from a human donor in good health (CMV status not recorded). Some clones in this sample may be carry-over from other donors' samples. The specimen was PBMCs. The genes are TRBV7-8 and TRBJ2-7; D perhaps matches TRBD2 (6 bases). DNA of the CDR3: TGTGCCAGCAGCTTAAATCGGGCGCGGGGCGAGCAGTACTTC. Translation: CASSLNRARGEQYF.